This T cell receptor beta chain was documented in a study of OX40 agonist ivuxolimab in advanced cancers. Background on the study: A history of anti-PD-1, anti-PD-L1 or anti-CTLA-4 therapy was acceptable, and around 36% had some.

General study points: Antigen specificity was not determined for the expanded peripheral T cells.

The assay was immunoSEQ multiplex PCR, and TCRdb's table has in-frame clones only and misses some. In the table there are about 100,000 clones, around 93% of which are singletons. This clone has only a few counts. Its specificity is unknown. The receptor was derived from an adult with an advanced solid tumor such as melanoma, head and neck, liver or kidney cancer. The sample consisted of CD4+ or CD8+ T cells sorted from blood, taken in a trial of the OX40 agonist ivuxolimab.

CDR3 in DNA: TGTGCCACCAGCAGAACTAGCGGATTGAAGAACAATGAGCAGTTCTTC. It specifies CATSRTSGLKNNEQFF. The chain uses TRBV15 and TRBJ2-1; TRBD2 agrees at 8 bases. Germline CDR1 reads LNHNV; CDR2 reads YYDKDF (reference sequence). The V segment lost 2 bases and the J segment 5 bases; nucleotides outside the gene matches: 8. This CDR3 spans 16 amino acids. Combining the CDR3 with reference TRBV15 and TRBJ2-1 gives the whole variable domain DAMVIQNPRYQVTQFGKPVTLSCSQTLNHNVMYWYQQKSSQAPKLLFHYYDKDFNNEADTPDNFQSRRPNTSFCFLDIRSPGLGDTAMYLCATSRTSGLKNNEQFFGPGTRLTVL.